This TCR beta chain was retrieved from a study of blood T cell repertoires in COVID-19. Study-level background: Researchers got acute and convalescent COVID-19 samples from the United States, Italy and Spain. Sources were T cells, B-cell-depleted T cells, or PBMCs; the material itself was cDNA or gDNA.

After removal of 2 bases from V and 2 bases from J, the junction contained 4 bases not matched to a gene. Germline V gene lookup returns CDR1 SGHDT and CDR2 YYEEEE. The CDR3 covers 15 residues. Per the original methods: Reference gene primer amplification gave estimated nucleated cell counts. TCRdb's table, derived via immunoSEQ multiplex PCR, lists solely in-frame clones and lacks some. D and trimming come from the DNA, and the V and J calls and clone size come from that table. The sample comprises 130,000 to 150,000 clones, roughly 78% of which are singletons, and approximately 16% rests with the top ten.

This chain connects TRBV5-6 to TRBJ1-5, with 7 positions matching TRBD1. The TCR sequence derives from a human donor with acute or convalescent COVID-19. The donor label of this sample is uncertain. Specimen: peripheral blood. The CDR3 is CASSFTGARNQPQHF. The CDR3 DNA reads as TGTGCCAGCAGCTTCACAGGGGCTCGCAATCAGCCCCAGCATTTT.